A selection of T cell receptor beta chains follows, all from one sample in a study of cytomegalovirus exposure and HLA in healthy donors. Here immunoSEQ multiplex PCR was the method, and the copy in TCRdb shows in-frame clones only, minus some. Among 65,000 to 85,000 clones listed, roughly 80% were seen once. Input material: PBMCs. These receptors all stem from a woman aged 35 to 49 in good health and CMV-seropositive. The CDR3 runs from the conserved cysteine through the conserved F or W. Each record gives: J gene, V gene, CDR3 protein.

j_call: TRBJ1-2
v_call: TRBV7-9
cdr3_aa: CASSLGDGGDRYGYTF

j_call: TRBJ1-2
v_call: TRBV28
cdr3_aa: CASSSPGIRNGYTF

j_call: TRBJ1-2
v_call: TRBV4-1
cdr3_aa: CASSQVQGGAGYTF

j_call: TRBJ2-7
v_call: TRBV5-6
cdr3_aa: CASSFVGTGGYEQYF

j_call: TRBJ2-7
v_call: TRBV11-2
cdr3_aa: CASRPGVSLRVYEQYF

j_call: TRBJ2-1
v_call: TRBV27
cdr3_aa: CASWSGGSYNEQFF

j_call: TRBJ2-1
v_call: TRBV7-9
cdr3_aa: CASSLKSTTWDEQFF

j_call: TRBJ2-7
v_call: TRBV10-1
cdr3_aa: CASRSAGRRDEQYF

j_call: TRBJ2-7
v_call: TRBV7-2
cdr3_aa: CASSSSTGTYEQYF

j_call: TRBJ2-3
v_call: TRBV15
cdr3_aa: CATSRGRTSGTDTQYF

j_call: TRBJ1-1
v_call: TRBV7-6
cdr3_aa: CASSFDKNLPKTEAFF

j_call: TRBJ1-2
v_call: TRBV6-1
cdr3_aa: CASSEAGGSRPYGYTF

j_call: TRBJ2-7
v_call: TRBV4-1
cdr3_aa: CASSQTLAGAFYEQYF

j_call: TRBJ2-7
v_call: TRBV6-5
cdr3_aa: CASRMGQVLSYEQYF

j_call: TRBJ2-5
v_call: TRBV6-5
cdr3_aa: CASSYRAGGETQYF

j_call: TRBJ1-2
v_call: TRBV7-8
cdr3_aa: CASSPTRTVSNYGYTF

j_call: TRBJ2-1
v_call: TRBV6-1
cdr3_aa: CASSERSSGEQFF

j_call: TRBJ1-5
v_call: TRBV2
cdr3_aa: CASTRQGRNSNQPQHF

j_call: TRBJ2-2
v_call: TRBV5-4
cdr3_aa: CASSPTSGGAGGELFF

j_call: TRBJ2-2
v_call: TRBV4-2
cdr3_aa: CASSQGPAGGPDGELFF

j_call: TRBJ1-1
v_call: TRBV5-1
cdr3_aa: CASSTMTAEGTEAFF

j_call: TRBJ1-5
v_call: TRBV29-1
cdr3_aa: CSVETGRNQPQHF

j_call: TRBJ2-7
v_call: TRBV5-1
cdr3_aa: CASGTSGRDEQYF

j_call: TRBJ1-1
v_call: TRBV4-2
cdr3_aa: CASSQEWTRATEAFF